The clone carrying this TCR beta chain was detected a few times. Its antigen is unidentified. The data belong to a study of T-cell memory formation after mild COVID-19. Notes on the study in general: Of the contracting clones, CD4+ ones lay mainly in CM and EM, and CD8+ ones in EMRA.

TCRdb re-called the 5' RACE reads with MiXCR, one entry per CDR3 protein. The sample records approximately 570,000 distinct CDR3 sequences, roughly 18% being singletons. Germline assignment: CDR1 LNHDA and CDR2 SQIVND (reference sequence). V was clipped by 10 bases and J by 10 bases, with 11 bases between them. This CDR3 is 11 amino acids long. Material: PBMCs or a T cell subset sorted from them (not recorded which). The clonotype comes from an adult woman who had mild COVID-19 (a few samples of this study predate the infection). Cell type and time point are not known. The chain links TRBV19 to TRBJ1-6, with D perhaps matching TRBD1 (5 bases). CDR3 sequence reads: CATAGRSPLHF. DNA for the CDR3: TGTGCCACCGCAGGGAGATCACCCCTCCACTTT.